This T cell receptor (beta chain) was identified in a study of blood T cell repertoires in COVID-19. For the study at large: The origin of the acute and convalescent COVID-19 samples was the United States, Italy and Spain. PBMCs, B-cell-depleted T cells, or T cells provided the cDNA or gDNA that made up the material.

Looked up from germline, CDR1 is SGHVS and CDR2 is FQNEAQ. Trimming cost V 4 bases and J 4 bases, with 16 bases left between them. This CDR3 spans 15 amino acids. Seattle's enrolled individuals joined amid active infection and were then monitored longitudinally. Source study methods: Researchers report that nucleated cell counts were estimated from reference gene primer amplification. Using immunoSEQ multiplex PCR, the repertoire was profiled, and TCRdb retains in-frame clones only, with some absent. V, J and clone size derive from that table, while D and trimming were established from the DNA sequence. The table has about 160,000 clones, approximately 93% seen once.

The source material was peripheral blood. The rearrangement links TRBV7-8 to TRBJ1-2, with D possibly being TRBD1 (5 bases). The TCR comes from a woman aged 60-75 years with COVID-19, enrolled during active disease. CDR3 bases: TGTGCCAGCAGCTCCCAGACAGATATCTTCTATGGCTACACCTTC. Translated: CASSSQTDIFYGYTF.